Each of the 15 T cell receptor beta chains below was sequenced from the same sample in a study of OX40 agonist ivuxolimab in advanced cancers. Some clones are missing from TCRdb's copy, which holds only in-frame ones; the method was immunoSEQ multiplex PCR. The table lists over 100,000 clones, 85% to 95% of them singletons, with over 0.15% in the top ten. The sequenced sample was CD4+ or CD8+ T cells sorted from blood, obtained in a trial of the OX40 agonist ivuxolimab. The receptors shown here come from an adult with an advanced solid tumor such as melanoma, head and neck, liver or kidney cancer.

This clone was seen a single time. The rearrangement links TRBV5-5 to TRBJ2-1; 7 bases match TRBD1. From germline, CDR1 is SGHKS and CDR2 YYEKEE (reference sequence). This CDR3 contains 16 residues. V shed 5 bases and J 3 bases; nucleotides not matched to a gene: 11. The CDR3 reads CASSFGTGEGYNEQFF. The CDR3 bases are TGTGCCAGCAGTTTCGGTACAGGGGAAGGCTACAATGAGCAGTTCTTC.

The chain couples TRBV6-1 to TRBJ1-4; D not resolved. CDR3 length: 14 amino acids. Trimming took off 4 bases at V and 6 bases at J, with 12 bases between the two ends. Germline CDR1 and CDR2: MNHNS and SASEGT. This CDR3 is CASSGRFRDEKLFF. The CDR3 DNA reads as TGTGCCAGCAGTGGGCGGTTCCGAGATGAAAAACTGTTTTTT.

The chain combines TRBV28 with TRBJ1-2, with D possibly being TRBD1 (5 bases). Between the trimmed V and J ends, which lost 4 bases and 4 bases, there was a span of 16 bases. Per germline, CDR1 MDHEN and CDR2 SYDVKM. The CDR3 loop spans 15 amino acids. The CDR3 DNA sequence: TGTGCCAGCAGTTCCGCACCCCAGGGAGGCTATGGCTACACCTTC. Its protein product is CASSSAPQGGYGYTF.

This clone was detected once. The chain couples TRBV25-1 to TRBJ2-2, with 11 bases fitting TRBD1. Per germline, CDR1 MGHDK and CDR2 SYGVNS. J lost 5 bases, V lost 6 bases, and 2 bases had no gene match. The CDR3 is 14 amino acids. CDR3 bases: TGTGCCAGCAGGGACAGGGGGCAAACCGGGGAGCTGTTTTTT. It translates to CASRDRGQTGELFF.

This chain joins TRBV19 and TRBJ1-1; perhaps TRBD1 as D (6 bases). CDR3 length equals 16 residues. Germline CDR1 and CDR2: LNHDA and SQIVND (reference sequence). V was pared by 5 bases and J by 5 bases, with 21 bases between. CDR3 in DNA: TGTGCCAGTAGTCAGACCGGGACAAGCCTACGGACTGAAGCTTTCTTT. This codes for CASSQTGTSLRTEAFF. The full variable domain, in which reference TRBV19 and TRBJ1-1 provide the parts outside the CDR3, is DGGITQSPKYLFRKEGQNVTLSCEQNLNHDAMYWYRQDPGQGLRLIYYSQIVNDFQKGDIAEGYSVSREKKESFPLTVTSAQKNPTAFYLCASSQTGTSLRTEAFFGQGTRLTVV.

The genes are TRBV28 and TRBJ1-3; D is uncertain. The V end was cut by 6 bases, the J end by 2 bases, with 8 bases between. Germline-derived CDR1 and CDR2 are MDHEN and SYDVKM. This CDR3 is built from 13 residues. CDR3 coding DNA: TGTGCCAGCAGCTACTCCGCTGGAAACACCATATATTTT. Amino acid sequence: CASSYSAGNTIYF.

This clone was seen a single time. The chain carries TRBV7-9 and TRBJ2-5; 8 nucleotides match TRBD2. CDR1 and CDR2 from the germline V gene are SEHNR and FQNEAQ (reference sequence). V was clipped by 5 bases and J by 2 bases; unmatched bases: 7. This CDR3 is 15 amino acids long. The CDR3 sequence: CASSPDGLAQETQYF. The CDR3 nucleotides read TGTGCCAGCAGCCCTGACGGACTAGCACAAGAGACCCAGTACTTC.

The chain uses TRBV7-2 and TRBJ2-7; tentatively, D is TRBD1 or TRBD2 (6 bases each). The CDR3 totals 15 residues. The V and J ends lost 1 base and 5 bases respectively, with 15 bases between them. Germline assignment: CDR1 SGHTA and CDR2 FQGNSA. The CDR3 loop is CASSLVARGGNEQYF. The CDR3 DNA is TGTGCCAGCAGCTTAGTAGCCAGGGGAGGAAACGAGCAGTACTTC.

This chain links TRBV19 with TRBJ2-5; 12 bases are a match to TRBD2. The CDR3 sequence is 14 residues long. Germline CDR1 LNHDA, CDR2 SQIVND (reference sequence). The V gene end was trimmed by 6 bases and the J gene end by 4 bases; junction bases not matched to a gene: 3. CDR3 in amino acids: CASRKLAGGETQYF. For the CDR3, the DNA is TGTGCCAGTAGAAAACTAGCGGGAGGAGAGACCCAGTACTTC.

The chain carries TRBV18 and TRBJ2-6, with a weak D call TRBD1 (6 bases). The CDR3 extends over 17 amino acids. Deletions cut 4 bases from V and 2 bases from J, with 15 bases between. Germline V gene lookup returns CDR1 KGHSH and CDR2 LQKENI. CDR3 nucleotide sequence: TGTGCCAGCTCACAACTACAGGGAGAGGCTGGGGCCAACGTCCTGACTTTC. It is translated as CASSQLQGEAGANVLTF.

The CDR3 DNA reads TGTGCCAGCCGGGGAGCGGATTTAAGCAGAAATGAAAAACTGTTTTTT. Its protein product is CASRGADLSRNEKLFF. The chain couples TRBV7-2 to TRBJ1-4; no definite D call. This CDR3 has 16 residues. The germline V gene has CDR1 SGHTA and CDR2 FQGNSA. The V gene lost 8 bases and the J gene lost 5 bases, with 21 bases spanning the gap.

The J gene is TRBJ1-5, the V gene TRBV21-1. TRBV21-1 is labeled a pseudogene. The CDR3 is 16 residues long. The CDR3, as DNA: TGTGCCAGCAGCAATCGGGGAATTTATAGCAATCAGCCCCAGCATTTT. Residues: CASSNRGIYSNQPQHF.

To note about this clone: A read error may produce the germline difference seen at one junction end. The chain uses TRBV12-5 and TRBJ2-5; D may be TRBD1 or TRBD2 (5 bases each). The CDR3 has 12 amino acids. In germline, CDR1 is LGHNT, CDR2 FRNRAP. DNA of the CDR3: TGTGCTAGTGCCGTTACGGGGCCAGGGCAAGACTTC. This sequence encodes CASAVTGPGQDF.

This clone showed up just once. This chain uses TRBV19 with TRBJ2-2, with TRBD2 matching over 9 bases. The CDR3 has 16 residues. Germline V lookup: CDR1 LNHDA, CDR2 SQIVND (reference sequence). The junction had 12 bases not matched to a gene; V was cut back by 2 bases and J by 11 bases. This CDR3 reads CASSIRKLAGKVELFF. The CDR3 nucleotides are TGTGCCAGTAGTATAAGAAAGCTAGCGGGGAAAGTAGAGCTGTTTTTT.

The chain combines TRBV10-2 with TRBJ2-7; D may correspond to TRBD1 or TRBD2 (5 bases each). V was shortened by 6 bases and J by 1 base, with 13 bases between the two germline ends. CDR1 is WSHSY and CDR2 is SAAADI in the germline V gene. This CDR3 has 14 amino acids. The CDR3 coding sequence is TGCGCCAGCAGAACCGGGACCCTTTCCTACGAGCAGTACTTC. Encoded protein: CASRTGTLSYEQYF.